This T cell receptor (beta chain) was found in a study of blood T cell repertoires in COVID-19 (dated by TCRdb to between 2020 and 2021). Regarding the complete study: Samples from collaborators originated in the United States, Italy and Spain and spanned both the acute and convalescent phases of COVID-19. The material from the prospective study consisted of cDNA or gDNA derived from T cells, B-cell-depleted T cells, or PBMCs. The dataset comprised deeply sampled blood TCRbeta repertoires from subjects exposed to, actively infected with, or recovered from COVID-19. The repertoires were made available in a free public database intended to serve as a resource for research on the immune response to SARS-CoV-2. The samples were drawn from two sources: the first 160 participants of the ongoing ImmuneRACE study, and over 950 subjects contributed by 6 global collaborators. Nearly every sample came with metadata listing a de-identified subject ID, COVID-19 status, age in years and sex. Where available, HLA class I and class II types were obtained from metadata supplied by the sample provider rather than from assay-based typing.

Results and caveats for the whole study, not just this receptor: The quantity of clinical and demographic metadata differed by source and by participant and was supplied without curation.

The immunoSEQ Assay, a bias-controlled multiplex PCR, was used to amplify TCRbeta CDR3 regions from genomic DNA. As for the original processing: Within the assay, amplification of reference gene primers was used to estimate how many nucleated cells each sample contained. To quantify the absolute abundance of each unique TCRbeta CDR3 rearrangement, sequence reads were collapsed and filtered. For each sample, productive Simpson clonality was calculated as the square root of Simpson's diversity index across productive rearrangements. This immuneACCESS table, as held by TCRdb, lists in-frame sequences with V and J called but not all clones. Of the missing ones, under half trace to an unresolved V gene in checked studies; the others have no known cause. For V, J and clone size, that table is used; D and trimming come from the DNA. Here the sample has about 63,000 clones; 75% to 90% occur a single time. More than 4.5% of the sample is in the top ten clones.

Whole blood was collected in K2EDTA tubes by collaborating institutions according to the institutions' own protocols. For TCRbeta analysis, collaborator samples were shipped as frozen whole blood, as isolated PBMCs, or as DNA extracted from either sample type. V is cut by 5 bases and J by 4 bases, and the space between the germline ends is 9 bases. CDR3 length: 13 amino acids, cysteine to phenylalanine. Solely the CDR3 DNA is kept, with 39 bases framed from the first base. CDR1 SNHLY and CDR2 FYNNEI were looked up in the germline V gene. Worth noting for this clone: What this receptor recognizes is not known. Base-call qualities are not available, and no considerably larger clone is one nucleotide away.

Sequenced sample: peripheral blood. The clonotype was recovered from a man in his fifties or sixties with active COVID-19. The rearranged chain carries TRBV2 and TRBJ1-5; TRBD1 could be the D gene, as 5 bases match. The DNA sequence reads TGTGCCAGCAGTACAGGAGTGAATCAGCCCCAGCATTTT. It is translated as CASSTGVNQPQHF.